The source of this T cell receptor beta chain is a study of T cell responses to AZD1222 COVID-19 vaccine. Study results and caveats: Donors skewed white British and female; clonal diversity was possibly underestimated. At baseline, just five or six AZD1222 recipients tested seropositive. Researchers report vaccine-associated CD4 TCRs spanning spike, with dominance at 160-218 and 743-854. Without day 14 samples, only post-peak T cell repertoires were studied.

CDR1 and CDR2 from the germline V gene are LGHNA and YNFKEQ. There are 16 residues in the CDR3. Deletions cut 0 bases from V and 8 bases from J, with 17 bases between. Data came from immunoSEQ multiplex PCR; TCRdb stores just in-frame clones and leaves some out. The data contain under 85,000 clones, around nine tenths of them singletons. A remark on this clone: Its antigen is undetermined.

This TCR was recovered from an adult who received the AZD1222 COVID-19 vaccine. V is TRBV4-2 and J is TRBJ2-1, with D possibly called TRBD1 or TRBD2 (7 bases each). The sample in question was peripheral blood, obtained 28 days after the second AZD1222 dose. The CDR3 protein is CASSQEDKQGGDEQFF. Written as DNA, the CDR3 is TGTGCCAGCAGCCAAGAGGATAAGCAGGGGGGGGATGAGCAGTTCTTC.